This TCR beta chain was captured by sequencing in a study of shared clonotypes between healthy human individuals (dated by TCRdb to about 2020). Turning to the overall study: The cohort included a few men and a couple of women between 18 and 49 years of age. To increase sequencing depth and limit assay-specific biases, TCR repertoire library preparation and sequencing were carried out by different laboratories using diverse techniques. To estimate repertoire size and how much clonotypes are shared between individuals, the study performed deep sequencing of blood TCR repertoires from about five healthy adults. For each donor, CD4 naive and CD4 memory were each run on three plates, CD8 naive on two plates, and CD8 memory on one plate. Per donor, leukapheresis produced somewhere between about 0.94 and 9.5 billion PBMCs. Study-level results and caveats: Approximately 5% of naive CD4, around 3.6% of naive CD8, 2.3% of memory CD4, and about 0.4% of memory CD8 clonotypes were shared across four donors. Naive subsets generally had larger estimated clonotype richness than memory subsets. The small number of donors limited the genetic and exposure-history diversity represented. Based on pairwise subsampling, the degree of clonotype sharing among donors was expected to be affected by sequencing depth. Rarefaction of sorted-subset datasets indicated incomplete sequencing despite the large sequencing depth. Higher generation probabilities were observed for clonotypes shared by all four sorted-subset donors than for non-shared clonotypes. Sampling was restricted to blood, and TCR repertoires in tissues likely differ from the TCR repertoires found in blood.

In regard to this clone: Its cognate antigen has yet to be identified. No much larger clone exists at a distance of one base, and base qualities are not known.

CD8 naive samples consisted of CD45RO-negative cells that were positively selected for CCR7, yielding a CD45RA+CCR7+ population without TemRA cells. Healthy HIV-negative adults with no recently reported acute infections or vaccinations were included as donors. All donors were Caucasian adults living in Nashville, Tennessee, USA. Blood was obtained by leukapheresis, after which PBMCs were separated by Ficoll-Histopaque density gradient centrifugation and cryopreserved in liquid nitrogen vapor phase. Analytical flow cytometry was used to check the purity and quantity of every magnetically sorted T cell population. Genomic DNA was isolated from each sorted fraction and quantified by UV absorbance on a Nanodrop 2000c. TCR CDR3 regions were amplified from genomic DNA by multiplex PCR using the deep immunoSEQ assay. Extracted genomic DNA from each cell subset was distributed evenly across all wells of several immunoSEQ 96-well plates, and each plate was treated as a replicate. For sorted subsets, each replicate PCR was loaded with about 0.2 ug genomic DNA, equivalent to 25,000 to 30,000 T cell genomes. The purified libraries were quantified using a Qubit 3.0 fluorometer, sized with a Bioanalyzer 2100, and then quantified again using the KAPA Library Quantification kit. Every immunoSEQ 96-well plate was sequenced on a separate single-read 150-cycle Illumina NextSeq 550 flow cell. The authors' pipeline ran thus. Because only junctional sequences without quality scores were contained in the immunoSEQ output, filtering matching that applied to full-length reads could not be performed. To assign V/J genes and CDR3, sequences were annotated using PyIR, a Python wrapper for IgBLAST v1.9, with IMGT germline references. Reads with weak V/J assignments (E-value above 1e-6), missing CDR3, stop codons, out-of-frame junctions, or ambiguous translated residues were removed. V3J clonotypes were defined as sequences sharing the same inferred V gene, J gene, and CDR3 amino acid sequence. Percentage overlap between repertoires was calculated by dividing the number of shared unique clonotypes by the size of the smaller repertoire. Three approaches were used to assess repertoire richness: RTK rarefaction, the Chao1 estimator, and Recon v2.1 estimates of unobserved clonotypes. For all TCRbeta clonotypes obtained by the gDNA method from several donors, generation probabilities were computed with OLGA. TCRdb provides this immuneACCESS table in a form limited to in-frame rearrangements. Some clones are lacking; in checked studies, under half of them reflect an unresolved V gene, and why the rest are absent is not known. D and trimming were read from the DNA, whereas the V and J calls and clone size are those reported in that table. The sample table records about 1,800,000 clones; just under 95% of these occur just once. Of the sample, under 1.5% falls within the top ten clones.

This receptor was identified in a man in his late teens or twenties in good health. The sequenced sample was naive CD8+ T cells sorted from blood. The sample's cell subset or site label is to be understood as: CD45RA+CCR7+.

The nucleotide sequence reads TGTGCCAGCAGCGTAGGGACAGGGGTCCACGAGCAGTACTTC. This is translated as CASSVGTGVHEQYF. The rearrangement joined TRBV9 to TRBJ2-7; a stretch of 9 junction bases matches TRBD1. The CDR3, cysteine through phenylalanine, is 14 amino acids long. This entry keeps only the CDR3 DNA: 42 bases, framed from base 1. Here V drops 0 bases and J drops 5 bases, and the junction holds 3 bases not matched to any gene. As encoded in the germline V gene, CDR1 is SGDLS while CDR2 is YYNGEE. Joined to the reference TRBV9 and TRBJ2-7 proteins, this CDR3 gives the full variable domain: DSGVTQTPKHLITATGQRVTLRCSPRSGDLSVYWYQQSLDQGLQFLIQYYNGEERAKGNILERFSAQQFPDLHSELNLSSLELGDSALYFCASSVGTGVHEQYFGPGTRLTVT.